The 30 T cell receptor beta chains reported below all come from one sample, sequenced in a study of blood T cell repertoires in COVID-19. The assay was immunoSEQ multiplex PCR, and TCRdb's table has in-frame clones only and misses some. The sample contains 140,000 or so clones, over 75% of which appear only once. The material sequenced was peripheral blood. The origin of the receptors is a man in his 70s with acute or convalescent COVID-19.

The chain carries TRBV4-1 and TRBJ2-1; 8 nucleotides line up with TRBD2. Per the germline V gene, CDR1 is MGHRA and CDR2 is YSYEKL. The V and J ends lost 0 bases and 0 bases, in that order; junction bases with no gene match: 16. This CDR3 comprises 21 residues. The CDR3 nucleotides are TGCGCCAGCAGCCAAGAGGAAGTCGGGGGGGCCCCCCCAAGCTCCTACAATGAGCAGTTCTTC. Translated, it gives CASSQEEVGGAPPSSYNEQFF.

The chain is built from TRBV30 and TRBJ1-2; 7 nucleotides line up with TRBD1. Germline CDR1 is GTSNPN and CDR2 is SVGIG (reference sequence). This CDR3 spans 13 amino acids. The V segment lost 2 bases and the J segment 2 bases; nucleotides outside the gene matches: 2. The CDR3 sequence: CAWSLGQNYGYTF. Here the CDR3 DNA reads TGTGCCTGGAGTCTGGGACAGAACTATGGCTACACCTTC.

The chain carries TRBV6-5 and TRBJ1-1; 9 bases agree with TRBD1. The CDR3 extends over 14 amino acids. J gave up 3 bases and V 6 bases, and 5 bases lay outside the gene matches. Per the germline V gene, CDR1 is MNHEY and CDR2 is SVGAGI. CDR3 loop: CASRQQGADTEAFF. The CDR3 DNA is TGTGCCAGCAGGCAACAGGGGGCGGACACTGAAGCTTTCTTT.

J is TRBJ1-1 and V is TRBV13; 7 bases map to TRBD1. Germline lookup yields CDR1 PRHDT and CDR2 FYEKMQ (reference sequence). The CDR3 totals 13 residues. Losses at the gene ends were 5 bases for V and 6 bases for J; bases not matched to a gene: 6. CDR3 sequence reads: CASSRNRGSEAFF. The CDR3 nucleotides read TGTGCCAGCAGCCGGAACAGGGGCTCTGAAGCTTTCTTT.

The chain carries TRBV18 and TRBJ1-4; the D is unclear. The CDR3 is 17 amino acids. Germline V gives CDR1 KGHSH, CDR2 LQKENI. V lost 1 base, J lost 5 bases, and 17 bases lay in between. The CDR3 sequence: CASSPRQRPLLNEKLFF. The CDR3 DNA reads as TGTGCCAGCTCACCACGGCAGAGGCCACTTTTAAATGAAAAACTGTTTTTT.

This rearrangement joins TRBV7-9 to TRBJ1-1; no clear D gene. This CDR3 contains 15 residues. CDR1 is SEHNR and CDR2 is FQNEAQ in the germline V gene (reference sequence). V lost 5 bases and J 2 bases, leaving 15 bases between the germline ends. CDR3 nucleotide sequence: TGTGCCAGCAGCCCGGCGGTTTGGAGAAACACTGAAGCTTTCTTT. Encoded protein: CASSPAVWRNTEAFF.

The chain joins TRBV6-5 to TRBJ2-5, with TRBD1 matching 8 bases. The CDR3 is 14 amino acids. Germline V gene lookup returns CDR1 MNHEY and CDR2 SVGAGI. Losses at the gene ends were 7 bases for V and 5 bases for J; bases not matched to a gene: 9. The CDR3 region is CASNPRTGKETQYF. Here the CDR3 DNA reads TGTGCCAGCAACCCTAGGACAGGGAAGGAGACCCAGTACTTC.

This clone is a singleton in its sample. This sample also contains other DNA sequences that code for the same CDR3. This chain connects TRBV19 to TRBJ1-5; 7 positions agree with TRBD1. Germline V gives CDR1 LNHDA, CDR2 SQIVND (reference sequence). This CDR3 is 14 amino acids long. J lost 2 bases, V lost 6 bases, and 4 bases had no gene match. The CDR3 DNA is TGTGCCAGTAGCTCAACAGGGGGCAATCAGCCCCAGCATTTT. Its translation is CASSSTGGNQPQHF.

Here the CDR3 reads CASSPSAAGATPFEQYF. Written as DNA, the CDR3 is TGTGCCAGCAGCCCTTCAGCGGCGGGGGCCACTCCTTTCGAGCAGTACTTC. This sequence joins TRBV4-2 and TRBJ2-7; TRBD2 is a possible D gene (7 bases). This CDR3 spans 17 amino acids. V lost 4 bases, J lost 6 bases, and 25 bases lay in between. The germline V gene has CDR1 LGHNA and CDR2 YNFKEQ.

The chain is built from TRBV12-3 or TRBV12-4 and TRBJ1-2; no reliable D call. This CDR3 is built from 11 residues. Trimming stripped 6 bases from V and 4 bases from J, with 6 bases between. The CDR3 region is CASSPVYGYTF. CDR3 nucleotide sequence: TGTGCCAGCAGCCCCGTCTATGGCTACACCTTC.

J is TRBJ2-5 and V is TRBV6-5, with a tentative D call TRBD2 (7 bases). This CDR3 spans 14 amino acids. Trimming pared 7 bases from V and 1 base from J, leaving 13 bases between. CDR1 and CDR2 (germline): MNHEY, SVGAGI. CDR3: CASTPGGAQETQYF. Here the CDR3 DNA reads TGTGCCAGCACCCCTGGGGGGGCCCAAGAGACCCAGTACTTC.

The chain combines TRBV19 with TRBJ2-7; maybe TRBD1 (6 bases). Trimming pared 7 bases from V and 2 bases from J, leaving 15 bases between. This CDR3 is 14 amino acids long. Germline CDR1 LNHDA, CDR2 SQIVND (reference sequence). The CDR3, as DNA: TGTGCCAGTATGGTGGGACATAGTACCTACGAGCAGTACTTC. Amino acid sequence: CASMVGHSTYEQYF. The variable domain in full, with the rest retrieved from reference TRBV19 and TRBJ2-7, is DGGITQSPKYLFRKEGQNVTLSCEQNLNHDAMYWYRQDPGQGLRLIYYSQIVNDFQKGDIAEGYSVSREKKESFPLTVTSAQKNPTAFYLCASMVGHSTYEQYFGPGTRLTVT.

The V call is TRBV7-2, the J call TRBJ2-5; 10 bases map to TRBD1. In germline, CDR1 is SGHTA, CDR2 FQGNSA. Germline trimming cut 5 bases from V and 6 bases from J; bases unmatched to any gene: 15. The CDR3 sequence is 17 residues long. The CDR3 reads CASSHSPRTGGTQTQYF. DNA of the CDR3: TGTGCCAGCAGCCACTCCCCGAGGACAGGGGGGACCCAGACCCAGTACTTC.

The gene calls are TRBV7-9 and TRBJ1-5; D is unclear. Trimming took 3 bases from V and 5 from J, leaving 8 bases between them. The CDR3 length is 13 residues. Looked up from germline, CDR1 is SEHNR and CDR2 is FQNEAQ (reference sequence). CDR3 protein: CASSFMEDQPQHF. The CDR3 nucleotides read TGTGCCAGCAGCTTTATGGAGGATCAGCCCCAGCATTTT.

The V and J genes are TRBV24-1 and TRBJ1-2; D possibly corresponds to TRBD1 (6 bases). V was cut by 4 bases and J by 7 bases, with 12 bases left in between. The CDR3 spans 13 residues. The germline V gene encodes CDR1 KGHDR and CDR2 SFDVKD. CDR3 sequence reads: CATSEAGVRGYTF. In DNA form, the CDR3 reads TGTGCCACCAGTGAAGCAGGGGTCCGTGGCTACACCTTC.

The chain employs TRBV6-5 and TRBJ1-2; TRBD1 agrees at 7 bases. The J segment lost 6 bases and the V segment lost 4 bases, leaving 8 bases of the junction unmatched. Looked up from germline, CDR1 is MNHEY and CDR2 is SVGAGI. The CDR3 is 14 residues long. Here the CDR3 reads CASSLSGGGDGYTF. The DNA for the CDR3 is TGTGCCAGCAGTTTGTCAGGGGGTGGGGATGGCTACACCTTC.

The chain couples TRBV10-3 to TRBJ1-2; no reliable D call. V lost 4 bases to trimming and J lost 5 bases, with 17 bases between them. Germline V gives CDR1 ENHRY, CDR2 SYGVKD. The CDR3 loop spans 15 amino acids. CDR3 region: CAISGPHGDGYGYTF. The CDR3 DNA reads TGTGCCATCAGTGGACCCCACGGAGACGGGTATGGCTACACCTTC.

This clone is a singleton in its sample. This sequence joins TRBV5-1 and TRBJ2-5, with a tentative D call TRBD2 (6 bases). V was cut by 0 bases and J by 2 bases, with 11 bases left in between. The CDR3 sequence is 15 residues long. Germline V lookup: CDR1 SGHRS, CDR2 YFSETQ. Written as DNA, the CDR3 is TGCGCCAGCAGCTTGGAAGGAGGGCCTCAAGAGACCCAGTACTTC. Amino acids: CASSLEGGPQETQYF.

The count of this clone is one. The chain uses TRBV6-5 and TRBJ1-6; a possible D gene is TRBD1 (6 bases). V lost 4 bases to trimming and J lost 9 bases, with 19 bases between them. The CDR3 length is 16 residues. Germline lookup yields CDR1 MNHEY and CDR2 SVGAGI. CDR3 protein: CASSSSPRGAGSPLHF. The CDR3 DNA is TGTGCCAGCAGTTCCTCCCCCAGGGGCGCAGGTTCACCCCTCCACTTT.

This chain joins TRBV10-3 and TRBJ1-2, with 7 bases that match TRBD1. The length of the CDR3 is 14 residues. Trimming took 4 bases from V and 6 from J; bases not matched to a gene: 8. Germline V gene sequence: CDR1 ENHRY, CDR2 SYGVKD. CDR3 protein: CAISGRQGMDGYTF. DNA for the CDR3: TGTGCCATCAGTGGACGACAGGGAATGGATGGCTACACCTTC.

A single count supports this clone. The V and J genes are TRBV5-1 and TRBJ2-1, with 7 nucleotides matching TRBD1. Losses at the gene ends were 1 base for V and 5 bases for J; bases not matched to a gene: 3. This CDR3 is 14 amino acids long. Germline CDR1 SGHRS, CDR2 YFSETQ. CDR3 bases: TGCGCCAGCAGCTTGTACAGGGGTAACAATGAGCAGTTCTTC. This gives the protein CASSLYRGNNEQFF.

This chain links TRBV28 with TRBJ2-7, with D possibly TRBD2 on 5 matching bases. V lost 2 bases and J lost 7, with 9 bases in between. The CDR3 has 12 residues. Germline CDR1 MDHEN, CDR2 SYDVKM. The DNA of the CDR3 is TGTGCCAGCAGTTTAGGGCCGGGGGAGCAGTACTTC. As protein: CASSLGPGEQYF.

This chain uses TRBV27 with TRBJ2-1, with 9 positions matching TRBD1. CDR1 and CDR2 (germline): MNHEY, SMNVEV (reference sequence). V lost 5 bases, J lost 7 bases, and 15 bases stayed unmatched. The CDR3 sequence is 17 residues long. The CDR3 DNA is TGTGCCAGCAGTAGAACCGGGACAGGGTCCTCGATGAATGAGCAGTTCTTC. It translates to CASSRTGTGSSMNEQFF.

In DNA, the CDR3 is TGTGCCAGCAGCTTAGGACTAGCGGGGGCCTACGAGCAGTACTTC. Protein sequence: CASSLGLAGAYEQYF. V gene TRBV11-2 combines with J gene TRBJ2-7, with 12 bases matching TRBD2. This CDR3 is built from 15 residues. Looked up from germline, CDR1 is SGHAT and CDR2 is FQNNGV. V gave up 1 base and J gave up 2 bases; unmatched junction bases: 0.

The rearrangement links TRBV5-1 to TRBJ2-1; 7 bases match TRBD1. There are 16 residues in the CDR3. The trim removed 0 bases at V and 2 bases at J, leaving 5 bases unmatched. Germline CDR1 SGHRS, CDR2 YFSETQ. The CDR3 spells CASSLEATGPYNEQFF. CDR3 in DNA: TGCGCCAGCAGCTTGGAGGCGACAGGGCCCTACAATGAGCAGTTCTTC. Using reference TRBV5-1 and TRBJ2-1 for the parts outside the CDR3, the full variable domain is KAGVTQTPRYLIKTRGQQVTLSCSPISGHRSVSWYQQTPGQGLQFLFEYFSETQRNKGNFPGRFSGRQFSNSRSEMNVSTLELGDSALYLCASSLEATGPYNEQFFGPGTRLTVL.

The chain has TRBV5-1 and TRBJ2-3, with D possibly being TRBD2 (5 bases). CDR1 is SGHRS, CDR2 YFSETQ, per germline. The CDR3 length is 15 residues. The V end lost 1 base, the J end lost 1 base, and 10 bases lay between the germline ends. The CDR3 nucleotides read TGCGCCAGCAGCTTGCTTGGAGGAGGCACAGATACGCAGTATTTT. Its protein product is CASSLLGGGTDTQYF.

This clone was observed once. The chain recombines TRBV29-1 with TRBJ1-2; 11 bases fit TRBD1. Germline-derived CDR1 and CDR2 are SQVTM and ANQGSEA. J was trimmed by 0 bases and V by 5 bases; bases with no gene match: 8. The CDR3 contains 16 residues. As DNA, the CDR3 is TGCAGCGTTCCGGACAGGGGGCCCCTTGCTAACTATGGCTACACCTTC. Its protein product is CSVPDRGPLANYGYTF. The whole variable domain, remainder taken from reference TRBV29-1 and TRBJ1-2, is SAVISQKPSRDICQRGTSLTIQCQVDSQVTMMFWYRQQPGQSLTLIATANQGSEATYESGFVIDKFPISRPNLTFSTLTVSNMSPEDSSIYLCSVPDRGPLANYGYTFGSGTRLTVV.

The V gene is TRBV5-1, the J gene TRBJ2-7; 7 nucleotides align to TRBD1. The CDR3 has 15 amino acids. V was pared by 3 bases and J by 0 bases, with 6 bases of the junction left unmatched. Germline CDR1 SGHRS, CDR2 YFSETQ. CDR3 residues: CASSWGQTSSYEQYF. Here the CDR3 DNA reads TGCGCCAGCAGCTGGGGACAGACGAGCTCCTACGAGCAGTACTTC.

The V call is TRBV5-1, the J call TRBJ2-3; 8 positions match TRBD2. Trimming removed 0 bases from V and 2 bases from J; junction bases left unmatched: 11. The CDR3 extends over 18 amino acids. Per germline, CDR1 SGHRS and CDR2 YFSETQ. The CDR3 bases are TGCGCCAGCAGCTTGGCCTCGACTAGCGAGGCCCACACAGATACGCAGTATTTT. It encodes CASSLASTSEAHTDTQYF.

DNA of the CDR3: TGTGCCAGCAGCCTGTCGGGGGGGGGCTACGAGCAGTACTTC. Its protein is CASSLSGGGYEQYF. The chain uses TRBV3-1 (or the pseudogene TRBV3-2) and TRBJ2-7; 8 bases map to TRBD2. V shed 4 bases and J 3 bases; nucleotides not matched to a gene: 5. This CDR3 has 14 residues. Germline CDR1 reads LGHDT; CDR2 reads YNNKEL (reference sequence).